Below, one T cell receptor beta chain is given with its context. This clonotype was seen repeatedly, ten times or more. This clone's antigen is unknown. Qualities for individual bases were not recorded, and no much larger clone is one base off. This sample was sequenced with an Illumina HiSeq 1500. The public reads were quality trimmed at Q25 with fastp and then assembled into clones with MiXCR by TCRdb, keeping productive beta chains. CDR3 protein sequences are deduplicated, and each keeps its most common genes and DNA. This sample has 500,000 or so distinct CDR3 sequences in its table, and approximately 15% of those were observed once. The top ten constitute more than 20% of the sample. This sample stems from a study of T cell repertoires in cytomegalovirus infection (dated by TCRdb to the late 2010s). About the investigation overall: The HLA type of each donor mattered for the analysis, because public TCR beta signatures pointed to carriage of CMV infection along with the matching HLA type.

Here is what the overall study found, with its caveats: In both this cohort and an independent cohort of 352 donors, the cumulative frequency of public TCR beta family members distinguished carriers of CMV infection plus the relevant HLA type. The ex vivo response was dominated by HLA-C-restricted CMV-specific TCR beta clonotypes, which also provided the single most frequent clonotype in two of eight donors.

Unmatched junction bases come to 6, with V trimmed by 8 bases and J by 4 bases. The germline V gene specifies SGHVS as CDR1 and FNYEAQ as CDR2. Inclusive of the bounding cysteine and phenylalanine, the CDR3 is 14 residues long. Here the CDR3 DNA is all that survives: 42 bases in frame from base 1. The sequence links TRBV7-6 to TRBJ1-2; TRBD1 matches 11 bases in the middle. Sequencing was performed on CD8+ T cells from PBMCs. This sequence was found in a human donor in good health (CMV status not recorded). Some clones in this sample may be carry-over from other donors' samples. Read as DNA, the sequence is TGTGCCAGCGGTCGGACAGGGGGCTTCTATGGCTACACCTTC. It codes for CASGRTGGFYGYTF.